This T cell receptor beta chain was documented in a study of T cells of healthy individuals. This clonotype has a count of ten or more. TCRdb passed the 5' RACE reads through MiXCR, listing each CDR3 protein once. The sample has 100,000 or so distinct CDR3 sequences, 17% seen once. This CDR3 comprises 14 residues. V was clipped by 5 bases and J by 7 bases; unmatched bases: 3. Germline V gene sequence: CDR1 SGHAT, CDR2 FQDESV (reference sequence). This receptor was identified in a human donor in good health. The chain joins TRBV11-1 to TRBJ1-4, with TRBD1 matching over 11 bases. The CDR3 nucleotides are TGTGCCAGCAGCGTCGGACAGGGGGCTGAAAAACTGTTTTTT. It yields the protein CASSVGQGAEKLFF.